The rows below give T cell receptor beta chains drawn from one sample of a study of cytomegalovirus exposure and HLA in healthy donors. Profiled with immunoSEQ multiplex PCR; TCRdb holds only in-frame clones, not every one. The sample consists of some 250,000 clones, around 90% of them appearing once. Sequenced sample: PBMCs. All receptors come from a woman aged 18-35 years in good health and CMV-seronegative. Each CDR3 is given with its conserved first and last residue. Fields, in order: V gene, CDR3 protein.

v_call: TRBV29-1; cdr3_aa: CSVDSYNEQFF
v_call: TRBV7-8; cdr3_aa: CASSPRDRAFGYTF
v_call: TRBV5-1; cdr3_aa: CASSLFWDSPEKLFF
v_call: TRBV27; cdr3_aa: CAIPSVAKNIQYF
v_call: TRBV5-6; cdr3_aa: CASSWKDRGSLYEQYF
v_call: TRBV5-5; cdr3_aa: CASSVGDSSLTDTQYF
v_call: TRBV28; cdr3_aa: CASSSPGQGFYEQYF
v_call: TRBV25-1; cdr3_aa: CASSEFRGTGGIYEQYF
v_call: TRBV5-1; cdr3_aa: CASSNGGPNQPQHF
v_call: TRBV6-5; cdr3_aa: CASSYFGGQANTEAFF
v_call: TRBV2; cdr3_aa: CASRGGTRALDTQYF
v_call: TRBV4-1; cdr3_aa: CASSAGTGIYEQYF
v_call: TRBV4-3; cdr3_aa: CASSQDPAGGYNEQFF
v_call: TRBV6-1; cdr3_aa: CASSGPGLTGSFGNQPQHF
v_call: TRBV28; cdr3_aa: CASIHRGSLMGFQPQHF
v_call: TRBV9; cdr3_aa: CASSPPAGNTGELFF
v_call: TRBV7-8; cdr3_aa: CASSWAQDNQPQHF
v_call: TRBV27; cdr3_aa: CASSLYSGGGTDTQYF
v_call: TRBV7-8; cdr3_aa: CASTLDREETQYF
v_call: TRBV7-9; cdr3_aa: CASSHIQTYEQYF
v_call: TRBV6-6; cdr3_aa: CASSYPVGDEQYF
v_call: TRBV6-6; cdr3_aa: CASSYSTSPYTEAFF
v_call: TRBV27; cdr3_aa: CASNPSGGRNYGYTF
v_call: TRBV19; cdr3_aa: CASSIRGEGVMNTEAFF
v_call: TRBV9; cdr3_aa: CASSVHHSDRGGGYTF
v_call: TRBV6-4; cdr3_aa: CASRQGSSPLHF
v_call: TRBV7-2; cdr3_aa: CASSLGSGGGQETQYF
v_call: TRBV6-1; cdr3_aa: CASSGRDRVFGVNTEAFF
v_call: TRBV5-6; cdr3_aa: CASSTHRTSSYNSPLHF
v_call: TRBV27; cdr3_aa: CASSSTGSGYTF
v_call: TRBV5-1; cdr3_aa: CASSLLGGSNYGYTF
v_call: TRBV4-1; cdr3_aa: CASSQVFIDINQPQHF
v_call: TRBV30; cdr3_aa: CAWSVGTGQRQPQHF
v_call: TRBV6-5; cdr3_aa: CASSFAGSRTGELFF
v_call: TRBV6-1; cdr3_aa: CASSSLAGGSDTQYF
v_call: TRBV5-4; cdr3_aa: CASSLGGEGNIQYF
v_call: TRBV4-3; cdr3_aa: CASSQGQHYGYTF
v_call: TRBV27; cdr3_aa: CASSSFDRTVGSYNSPLHF
v_call: TRBV11-2; cdr3_aa: CATQRGTQETQYF
v_call: TRBV7-9; cdr3_aa: CASSLIGTNNSPLHF
v_call: TRBV5-4; cdr3_aa: CASSVPGISNYGYTF
v_call: TRBV6-6; cdr3_aa: CASSSGTSGTDTQYF
v_call: TRBV4-1; cdr3_aa: CASSHVSGGAMNTEAFF
v_call: TRBV18; cdr3_aa: CASSETVGDEKLFF
v_call: TRBV6-5; cdr3_aa: CASSYGRGARDEQYF
v_call: TRBV27; cdr3_aa: CATLPSAGGGTQYF
v_call: TRBV2; cdr3_aa: CASNRIGTGGNSPLHF
v_call: TRBV18; cdr3_aa: CASSPAPDRYQPQHF
v_call: TRBV4-3; cdr3_aa: CASSRRDRGKTQYF
v_call: TRBV7-8; cdr3_aa: CASSPRQGVGGTQYF
v_call: TRBV6-6; cdr3_aa: CASRESGDYGYTF